The present TCR beta chain was sequenced within a study of T cell repertoires in cytomegalovirus infection. This clonotype turned up a few times. The antigen is unknown. TCRdb redid the calling of the reads with MiXCR, one entry per CDR3 protein. Of about a million distinct CDR3 sequences listed, around 32% are singletons. The sequence was obtained from a human donor in good health (CMV status not recorded). Some clones in this sample may be carry-over from other donors' samples. Sequenced material: cultured CD8+ T cells from PBMCs, taken from culture after CMV antigen stimulation.

In DNA, the CDR3 is TGCGCCAGCAGCTCTGACAGGGTGGGCCAGAGGAACACTGAAGCTTTCTTT. Protein sequence: CASSSDRVGQRNTEAFF. The V call is TRBV5-1, the J call TRBJ1-1; TRBD1 matches 7 bases. V lost 3 bases, J lost 1 base, and 12 bases stayed unmatched. CDR3 length equals 17 residues. Looked up from germline, CDR1 is SGHRS and CDR2 is YFSETQ. The full variable domain, with the rest looked up from reference TRBV5-1 and TRBJ1-1, is KAGVTQTPRYLIKTRGQQVTLSCSPISGHRSVSWYQQTPGQGLQFLFEYFSETQRNKGNFPGRFSGRQFSNSRSEMNVSTLELGDSALYLCASSSDRVGQRNTEAFFGQGTRLTVV.